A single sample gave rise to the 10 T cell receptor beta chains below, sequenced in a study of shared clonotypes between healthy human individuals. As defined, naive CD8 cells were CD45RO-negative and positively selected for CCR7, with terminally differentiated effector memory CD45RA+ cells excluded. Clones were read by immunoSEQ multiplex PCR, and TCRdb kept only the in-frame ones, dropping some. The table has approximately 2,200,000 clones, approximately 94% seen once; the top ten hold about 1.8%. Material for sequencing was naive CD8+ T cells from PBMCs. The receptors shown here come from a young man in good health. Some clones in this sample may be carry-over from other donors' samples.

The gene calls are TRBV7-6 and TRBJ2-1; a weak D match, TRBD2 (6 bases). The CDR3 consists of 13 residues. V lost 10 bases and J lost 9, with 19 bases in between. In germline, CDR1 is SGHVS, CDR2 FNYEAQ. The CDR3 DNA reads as TGTGCCACCGCGCGGAGGGGCGAGGGTGAGCAGTTCTTC. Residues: CATARRGEGEQFF.

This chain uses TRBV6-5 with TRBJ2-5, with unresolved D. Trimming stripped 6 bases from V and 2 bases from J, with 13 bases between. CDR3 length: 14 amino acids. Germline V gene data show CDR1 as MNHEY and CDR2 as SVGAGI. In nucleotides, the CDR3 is TGTGCCAGCAGCCCTACCGAGGTACAAGAGACCCAGTACTTC. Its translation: CASSPTEVQETQYF.

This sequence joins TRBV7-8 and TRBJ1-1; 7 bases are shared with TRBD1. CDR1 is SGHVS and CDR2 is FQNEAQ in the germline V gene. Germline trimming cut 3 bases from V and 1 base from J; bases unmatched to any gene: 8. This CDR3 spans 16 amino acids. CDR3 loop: CASSFPPWTGNTEAFF. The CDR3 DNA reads TGTGCCAGCAGCTTCCCCCCGTGGACAGGGAACACTGAAGCTTTCTTT.

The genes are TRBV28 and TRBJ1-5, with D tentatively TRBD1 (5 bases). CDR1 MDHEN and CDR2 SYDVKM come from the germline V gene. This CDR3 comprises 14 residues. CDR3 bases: TGTGGGAGCGCTATGGGGGTTAGCAATCAGCCCCAGCATTTT. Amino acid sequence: CGSAMGVSNQPQHF.

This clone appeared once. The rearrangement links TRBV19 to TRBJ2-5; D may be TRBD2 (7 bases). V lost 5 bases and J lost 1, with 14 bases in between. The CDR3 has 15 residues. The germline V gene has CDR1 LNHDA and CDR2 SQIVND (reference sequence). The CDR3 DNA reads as TGTGCCAGTAGTGCCCGGGGAGGGGGCCAAGAGACCCAGTACTTC. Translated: CASSARGGGQETQYF.

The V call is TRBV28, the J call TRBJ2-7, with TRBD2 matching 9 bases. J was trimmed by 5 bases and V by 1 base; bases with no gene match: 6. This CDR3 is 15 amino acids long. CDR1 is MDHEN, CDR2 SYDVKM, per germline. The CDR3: CASSLLGGRADEQYF. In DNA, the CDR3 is TGTGCCAGCAGTTTATTGGGCGGGAGGGCCGACGAGCAGTACTTC.

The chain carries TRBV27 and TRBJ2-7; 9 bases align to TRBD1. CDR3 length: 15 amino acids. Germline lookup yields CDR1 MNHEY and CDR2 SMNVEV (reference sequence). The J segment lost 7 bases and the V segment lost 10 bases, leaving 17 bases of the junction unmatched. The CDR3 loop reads CATKKGTGTQKEQYF. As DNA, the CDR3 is TGTGCCACCAAAAAAGGGACAGGGACCCAGAAAGAGCAGTACTTC.

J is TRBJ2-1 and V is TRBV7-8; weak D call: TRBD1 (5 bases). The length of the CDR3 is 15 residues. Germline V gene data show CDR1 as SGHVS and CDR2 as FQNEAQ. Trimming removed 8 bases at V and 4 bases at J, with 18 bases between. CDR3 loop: CASAPDSPTYNEQFF. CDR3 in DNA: TGTGCCAGCGCCCCCGACAGTCCGACGTACAATGAGCAGTTCTTC. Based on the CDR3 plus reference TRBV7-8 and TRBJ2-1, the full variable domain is GAGVSQSPRYKVAKRGQDVALRCDPISGHVSLFWYQQALGQGPEFLTYFQNEAQLDKSGLPSDRFFAERPEGSVSTLKIQRTQQEDSAVYLCASAPDSPTYNEQFFGPGTRLTVL.

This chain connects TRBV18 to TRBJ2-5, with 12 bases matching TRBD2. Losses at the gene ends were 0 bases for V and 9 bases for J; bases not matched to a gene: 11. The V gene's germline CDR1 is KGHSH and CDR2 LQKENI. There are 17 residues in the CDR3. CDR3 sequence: CASSPPVASGRGAAQYF. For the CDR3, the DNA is TGTGCCAGCTCACCACCGGTGGCTAGCGGGAGGGGCGCGGCCCAGTACTTC.

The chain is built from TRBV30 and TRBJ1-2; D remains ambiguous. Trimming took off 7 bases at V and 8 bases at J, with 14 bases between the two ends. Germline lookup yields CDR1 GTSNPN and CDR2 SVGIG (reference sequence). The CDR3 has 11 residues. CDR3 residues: CAYKALRGYTF. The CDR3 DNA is TGTGCCTACAAAGCCTTGCGGGGCTACACCTTC.